Shown below are 10 T cell receptor beta chains from a single sample sequenced in a study of blood T cell repertoires in COVID-19. Profiled with immunoSEQ multiplex PCR; TCRdb holds only in-frame clones, not every one. The table includes under 300,000 clones, about 90% detected once. The sample was peripheral blood. These receptors all stem from a man in his sixties with acute or convalescent COVID-19.

V usage is TRBV7-2 and J usage is TRBJ2-7, with 15 bases that match TRBD2. The CDR3 has 15 amino acids. CDR1 SGHTA and CDR2 FQGNSA come from the germline V gene. V shed 5 bases, J shed 5 bases, and the junction held 4 bases outside the gene matches. The CDR3 DNA follows: TGTGCCAGCAGCCAAAGGACTAGCGGGAGGGACGAGCAGTACTTC. This codes for CASSQRTSGRDEQYF. Combining the CDR3 with reference TRBV7-2 and TRBJ2-7 gives the whole variable domain GAGVSQSPSNKVTEKGKDVELRCDPISGHTALYWYRQSLGQGLEFLIYFQGNSAPDKSGLPSDRFSAERTGGSVSTLTIQRTQQEDSAVYLCASSQRTSGRDEQYFGPGTRLTVT.

The CDR3 region is CASSLEQSNNSPLHF. For the CDR3, the DNA is TGCGCCAGCAGCTTGGAACAGAGTAATAATTCACCCCTCCACTTT. The V call is TRBV5-1, the J call TRBJ1-6; D is unclear. The germline V gene encodes CDR1 SGHRS and CDR2 YFSETQ. The germline V and J ends were trimmed by 0 bases and 5 bases, with 9 bases remaining between them. The CDR3 loop spans 15 amino acids. The full variable domain, its missing parts supplied by reference TRBV5-1 and TRBJ1-6, is KAGVTQTPRYLIKTRGQQVTLSCSPISGHRSVSWYQQTPGQGLQFLFEYFSETQRNKGNFPGRFSGRQFSNSRSEMNVSTLELGDSALYLCASSLEQSNNSPLHFGNGTRLTVT.

The chain is built from TRBV7-2 and TRBJ2-3; 7 bases align to TRBD2. Germline CDR1 reads SGHTA; CDR2 reads FQGNSA. Losses at the gene ends were 4 bases for V and 1 base for J; bases not matched to a gene: 2. This CDR3 contains 14 residues. CDR3 sequence reads: CASSSTSGTDTQYF. Here the CDR3 DNA reads TGTGCCAGCAGCTCCACTAGCGGCACAGATACGCAGTATTTT.

This chain links TRBV5-6 with TRBJ1-3, with TRBD1 matching over 10 bases. The CDR3 has 19 amino acids. Looked up from germline, CDR1 is SGHDT and CDR2 is YYEEEE. V trimming: 3 bases; J trimming: 8 bases; junction bases outside the gene matches: 20. CDR3 bases: TGTGCCAGCAGCTGGACTAGTGGGACAGGGGCCCGGAGAGGATACACCATATATTTT. Its protein product is CASSWTSGTGARRGYTIYF.

This rearrangement joins TRBV5-4 to TRBJ2-7, with 7 positions matching TRBD1. The CDR3 is 13 amino acids. Germline-derived CDR1 and CDR2 are SGHNT and YYREEE (reference sequence). Losses at the gene ends were 3 bases for V and 3 bases for J; bases not matched to a gene: 3. CDR3 bases: TGTGCCAGCAGCTCGCGACAGGGCTACGAGCAGTACTTC. It is translated as CASSSRQGYEQYF.

This clone was recorded a few times. This chain uses TRBV19 with TRBJ1-5; TRBD1 agrees at 9 bases. V lost 7 bases and J lost 6; bases outside the gene matches: 7. The CDR3 spans 14 residues. Germline V CDR1 and CDR2: LNHDA, SQIVND (reference sequence). The chain's CDR3 is CASIGQGMSQPQHF. For the CDR3, the DNA is TGTGCCAGTATCGGACAGGGGATGAGTCAGCCCCAGCATTTT.

The chain joins TRBV5-8 to TRBJ2-5; maybe TRBD1 (5 bases). CDR3 length equals 15 residues. The germline CDR1 and CDR2 sequences are SGHTS and YDEGEE. Between the trimmed V and J ends, which lost 0 bases and 0 bases, there was a span of 9 bases. DNA for the CDR3: TGTGCCAGCAGCTTGGGGGGCTTGTACCAAGAGACCCAGTACTTC. This translates into CASSLGGLYQETQYF. Full variable domain (remainder filled in from reference TRBV5-8 and TRBJ2-5): EAGVTQSPTHLIKTRGQQATLRCSPISGHTSVYWYQQALGLGLQFLLWYDEGEERNRGNFPPRFSGRQFPNYSSELNVNALELEDSALYLCASSLGGLYQETQYFGPGTRLLVL.

The chain carries TRBV9 and TRBJ1-3; unclear D gene. V was cut by 0 bases and J by 0 bases, with 10 bases left in between. The CDR3 totals 16 residues. The germline gives CDR1 SGDLS, CDR2 YYNGEE. CDR3 bases: TGTGCCAGCAGCGTAGTCGGTGGTATCTCTGGAAACACCATATATTTT. Encoded protein: CASSVVGGISGNTIYF.

V gene TRBV5-5 combines with J gene TRBJ1-6, with TRBD1 matching 8 bases. Germline trimming cut 4 bases from V and 6 bases from J; bases unmatched to any gene: 12. The germline V gene encodes CDR1 SGHKS and CDR2 YYEKEE (reference sequence). The CDR3 runs 17 residues. CDR3: CASSRNPPDRGNSPLHF. CDR3 DNA: TGTGCCAGCAGCAGAAACCCTCCTGACAGGGGTAATTCACCCCTCCACTTT. Drawing the rest from reference TRBV5-5 and TRBJ1-6, the complete variable domain is DAGVTQSPTHLIKTRGQQVTLRCSPISGHKSVSWYQQVLGQGPQFIFQYYEKEERGRGNFPDRFSARQFPNYSSELNVNALLLGDSALYLCASSRNPPDRGNSPLHFGNGTRLTVT.

This rearrangement joins TRBV3-1 (or the pseudogene TRBV3-2) to TRBJ2-7; 8 bases line up with TRBD2. Trimming at V came to 0 bases and at J to 9 bases, leaving 1 base not matched to a gene. Germline CDR1 and CDR2: LGHDT and YNNKEL (reference sequence). This CDR3 comprises 12 residues. The CDR3 sequence is CASSQELAVQYF. Written as DNA, the CDR3 is TGTGCCAGCAGCCAAGAACTAGCGGTGCAGTACTTC.